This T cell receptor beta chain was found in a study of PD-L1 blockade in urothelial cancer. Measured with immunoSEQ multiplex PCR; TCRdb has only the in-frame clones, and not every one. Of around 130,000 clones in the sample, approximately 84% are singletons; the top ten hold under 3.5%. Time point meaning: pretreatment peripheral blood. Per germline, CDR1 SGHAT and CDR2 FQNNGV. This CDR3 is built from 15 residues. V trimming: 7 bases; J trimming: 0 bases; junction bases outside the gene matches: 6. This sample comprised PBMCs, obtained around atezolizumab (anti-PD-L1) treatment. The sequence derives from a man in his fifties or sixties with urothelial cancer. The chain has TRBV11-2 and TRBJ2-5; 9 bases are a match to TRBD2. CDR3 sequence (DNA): TGTGCCAGCACCGCATCTAGCGGGAACCAAGAGACCCAGTACTTC. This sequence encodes CASTASSGNQETQYF. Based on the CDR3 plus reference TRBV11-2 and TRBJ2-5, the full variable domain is EAGVAQSPRYKIIEKRQSVAFWCNPISGHATLYWYQQILGQGPKLLIQFQNNGVVDDSQLPKDRFSAERLKGVDSTLKIQPAKLEDSAVYLCASTASSGNQETQYFGPGTRLLVL.